This entry lists 24 T cell receptor beta chains sequenced from one sample in a study of OX40 agonist ivuxolimab in advanced cancers. TCRdb's table, derived via immunoSEQ multiplex PCR, lists solely in-frame clones and lacks some. The sample shows about 20,000 clones, approximately 90% of them seen only once. The input for sequencing was CD4+ or CD8+ T cells sorted from blood, taken in a trial of the OX40 agonist ivuxolimab. The receptors originated from an adult with an advanced solid tumor such as melanoma, head and neck, liver or kidney cancer.

The J gene is TRBJ1-5, the V gene TRBV12-1; whether TRBD1, the table's D call, matches the DNA was not checked. TRBV12-1 is a documented pseudogene. There are 15 residues in the CDR3. The CDR3 reads CASSSGQGNIQPQHF. DNA for the CDR3: TGTGCCAGCAGCTCCGGACAGGGGAATATTCAGCCCCAGCATTTT.

The CDR3 DNA follows: TGTGCCAGCAGCTTACAAACTCACAGGGACTTAAGGAACACCGGGGAGCTGTTTTTT. Residues: CASSLQTHRDLRNTGELFF. The chain has TRBV7-9 and TRBJ2-2; D may correspond to TRBD1 or TRBD2 (6 bases each). This CDR3 spans 19 amino acids. Looked up from germline, CDR1 is SEHNR and CDR2 is FQNEAQ (reference sequence). V lost 2 bases, J lost 1 base, and 20 bases lay in between.

This rearrangement joins TRBV7-9 to TRBJ2-7; tentative D call: TRBD1 (5 bases). Germline CDR1 reads SEHNR; CDR2 reads FQNEAQ (reference sequence). Trimming took off 1 base at V and 6 bases at J, with 13 bases between the two ends. This CDR3 has 14 residues. The CDR3 loop reads CASSLVGLLAEQYF. CDR3 DNA sequence: TGTGCCAGCAGCTTAGTGGGGCTCCTTGCCGAGCAGTACTTC.

This chain joins TRBV19 and TRBJ1-1; TRBD1 is a possible D gene (5 bases). The CDR3 sequence is 14 residues long. Germline loops: CDR1 LNHDA, CDR2 SQIVND (reference sequence). The V end lost 3 bases, the J end lost 2 bases, and 10 bases lay between the germline ends. CDR3 nucleotides: TGTGCCAGTAGTATCTGGGGCGCAAACACTGAAGCTTTCTTT. Amino acid sequence: CASSIWGANTEAFF.

The genes are TRBV4-1 and TRBJ2-7; D remains unclear. Germline loops: CDR1 MGHRA, CDR2 YSYEKL. The CDR3 is 14 residues long. V was shortened by 1 base and J by 2 bases, with 9 bases between the two germline ends. The CDR3 protein is CASSQAASTYEQYF. The CDR3 coding sequence is TGCGCCAGCAGCCAAGCGGCATCCACCTACGAGCAGTACTTC.

This rearrangement joins TRBV7-9 to TRBJ1-4; D remains ambiguous. CDR3 size: 15 residues. CDR1 SEHNR and CDR2 FQNEAQ come from the germline V gene (reference sequence). V shed 0 bases and J shed 8 bases, with 13 bases lying between them. For the CDR3, the DNA is TGTGCCAGCAGCTTAGCGTGGGAATCGGGAGAAAAACTGTTTTTT. Translating gives CASSLAWESGEKLFF.

This clone was observed a single time. This sequence joins TRBV29-1 and TRBJ2-1, with D unclear. Germline V gives CDR1 SQVTM, CDR2 ANQGSEA. The V end lost 4 bases, the J end lost 7 bases, and 11 bases lay between the germline ends. The CDR3 length is 12 residues. Here the CDR3 reads CSVGLGMNEQFF. The CDR3 DNA follows: TGCAGCGTTGGTTTAGGGATGAATGAGCAGTTCTTC.

The chain employs TRBV7-9 and TRBJ2-5; no firm D call. The germline V and J ends were trimmed by 5 bases and 2 bases, with 12 bases remaining between them. Looked up from germline, CDR1 is SEHNR and CDR2 is FQNEAQ (reference sequence). CDR3 length: 14 amino acids. CDR3: CASSIPTEQETQYF. Written as DNA, the CDR3 is TGTGCCAGCAGCATACCTACAGAGCAAGAGACCCAGTACTTC.

The chain recombines TRBV15 with TRBJ1-6; D is unresolved. The V gene lost 3 bases and the J gene lost 7 bases, with 7 bases spanning the gap. The germline V gene has CDR1 LNHNV and CDR2 YYDKDF (reference sequence). The CDR3 runs 13 residues. Written as DNA, the CDR3 is TGTGCCACCAGCAGTACCTGGAATTCACCCCTCCACTTT. This sequence encodes CATSSTWNSPLHF. Full variable domain (missing parts from reference TRBV15 and TRBJ1-6): DAMVIQNPRYQVTQFGKPVTLSCSQTLNHNVMYWYQQKSSQAPKLLFHYYDKDFNNEADTPDNFQSRRPNTSFCFLDIRSPGLGDTAMYLCATSSTWNSPLHFGNGTRLTVT.

CDR3 region: CASSPPIMAPTGELFF. For the CDR3, the DNA is TGTGCCAGCTCACCACCAATTATGGCGCCCACCGGGGAGCTGTTTTTT. This chain joins TRBV18 and TRBJ2-2; no firm D call. The CDR3 is 16 amino acids. Germline loops: CDR1 KGHSH, CDR2 LQKENI. Trimming shortened V by 0 bases and J by 4 bases, and 12 bases separated the two germline ends.

The rearrangement joins TRBV5-1 to TRBJ2-1; D is unresolved. V shed 6 bases and J shed 8 bases, with 9 bases lying between them. CDR3 length equals 11 residues. Germline V gene sequence: CDR1 SGHRS, CDR2 YFSETQ. The CDR3 DNA sequence: TGCGCCAGCAAGTCCGGGTATGAGCAGTTCTTC. This codes for CASKSGYEQFF.

This rearrangement joins TRBV4-1 to TRBJ2-7, with D tentatively TRBD1 (6 bases). The CDR3 is made up of 15 amino acids. The V and J ends lost 5 bases and 1 base respectively, with 15 bases between them. The germline CDR1 and CDR2 sequences are MGHRA and YSYEKL. CDR3 sequence reads: CASSEGDGMSYEQYF. The CDR3 bases are TGCGCCAGCAGCGAGGGGGACGGGATGTCCTACGAGCAGTACTTC.

The genes are TRBV7-9 and TRBJ2-1; D unclear. The CDR3 spans 13 residues. The germline V gene has CDR1 SEHNR and CDR2 FQNEAQ (reference sequence). Trimming left V 1 base short and J 5 bases short, with 6 bases between. The CDR3 coding sequence is TGTGCCAGCAGCTTAGGAGAGAACAATGAGCAGTTCTTC. Amino acids: CASSLGENNEQFF.

This clone was picked up a small number of times. V gene TRBV4-1 combines with J gene TRBJ1-1; a weak D match, TRBD1 (5 bases). CDR3 length: 16 amino acids. V was clipped by 7 bases and J by 4 bases, with 22 bases between them. CDR1 and CDR2 (germline): MGHRA, YSYEKL. The CDR3 loop reads CASTWAGDGSATEAFF. In DNA, the CDR3 is TGCGCCAGCACTTGGGCGGGGGATGGATCGGCCACTGAAGCTTTCTTT.

The sample holds one count of this clone. The chain uses TRBV5-8 and TRBJ2-7; the D is unclear. This CDR3 region has 13 residues. V was trimmed by 2 bases and J by 7 bases, leaving 13 bases between them. Germline V gene lookup returns CDR1 SGHTS and CDR2 YDEGEE. The CDR3 sequence is CASSFSQRKEQYF. Written as DNA, the CDR3 is TGTGCCAGCAGCTTCTCCCAGAGGAAGGAGCAGTACTTC.

This clone was detected only once. V is TRBV4-2 and J is TRBJ1-2; D perhaps matches TRBD1 (5 bases). Germline CDR1 reads LGHNA; CDR2 reads YNFKEQ. Trimming removed 0 bases at V and 8 bases at J, with 10 bases between. The CDR3 is 13 amino acids. The CDR3 DNA follows: TGTGCCAGCAGCCAAGAGGGGGTCCAGGGCTACACCTTC. Residues: CASSQEGVQGYTF.

The J gene is TRBJ2-5, the V gene TRBV7-8; TRBD1 matches 9 bases. The trim removed 5 bases at V and 4 bases at J, leaving 8 bases unmatched. The germline CDR1 and CDR2 sequences are SGHVS and FQNEAQ. This CDR3 has 15 amino acids. CDR3 amino acids: CASSPSTGGVETQYF. CDR3 bases: TGTGCCAGCAGCCCCAGCACAGGGGGCGTAGAGACCCAGTACTTC. Variable domain in full (rest from reference TRBV7-8 and TRBJ2-5): GAGVSQSPRYKVAKRGQDVALRCDPISGHVSLFWYQQALGQGPEFLTYFQNEAQLDKSGLPSDRFFAERPEGSVSTLKIQRTQQEDSAVYLCASSPSTGGVETQYFGPGTRLLVL.

In this sample, this clone is medium-sized (0.01 to 0.1%). The gene calls are TRBV6-5 and TRBJ1-2, with D unclear. The CDR3 runs 13 residues. Germline CDR1 and CDR2: MNHEY and SVGAGI. The V and J ends lost 3 bases and 7 bases respectively, with 12 bases between them. CDR3 protein: CASSYQETGGYTF. CDR3 DNA: TGTGCCAGCAGTTATCAGGAGACGGGTGGCTACACCTTC.

DNA for the CDR3: TGTGCCAGCAGCTTGGCCCCAGACTCCCTAGCGGGCACAGATACGCAGTATTTT. Its protein is CASSLAPDSLAGTDTQYF. The rearrangement joins TRBV5-4 to TRBJ2-3; 7 bases are shared with TRBD2. The CDR3 runs 18 residues. The V and J ends lost 0 bases and 1 base, in that order; junction bases with no gene match: 11. Germline V gene data show CDR1 as SGHNT and CDR2 as YYREEE (reference sequence).

The rearrangement uses TRBV14 and TRBJ1-5, with D uncertain. With 1 base removed from V and 4 bases from J, the gap between germline ends came to 14 bases. Germline V gene sequence: CDR1 SGHDN, CDR2 FVKESK. The CDR3 runs to 16 residues. DNA of the CDR3: TGTGCCAGCAGCCAAGTGAACCTCTATGGGAATCAGCCCCAGCATTTT. Translated: CASSQVNLYGNQPQHF.

The chain has TRBV6-1 and TRBJ2-7; D uncertain. The V and J ends lost 4 bases and 5 bases respectively, with 9 bases between them. Per the germline V gene, CDR1 is MNHNS and CDR2 is SASEGT. This CDR3 is 12 amino acids long. CDR3 DNA: TGTGCCAGCAGTGGCGTCTCAAACGAGCAGTACTTC. Residues: CASSGVSNEQYF.

The genes are TRBV23-1 and TRBJ1-5; tentatively, D is TRBD1 (6 bases). TRBV23-1 is designated an ORF whose function remains uncertain. The V and J ends lost 4 bases and 4 bases respectively, with 17 bases between them. This CDR3 spans 16 amino acids. CDR3 amino acids: CASSRPGRGANQPQHF. As DNA, the CDR3 is TGCGCCAGCAGTCGACCGGGACGGGGGGCTAATCAGCCCCAGCATTTT.

This sequence joins TRBV7-9 and TRBJ2-3; D remains ambiguous. The V end was cut by 0 bases, the J end by 2 bases, with 6 bases between. CDR3 length: 14 residues. Germline V gives CDR1 SEHNR, CDR2 FQNEAQ (reference sequence). In nucleotides, the CDR3 is TGTGCCAGCAGCTTAGCTTTGTACACAGATACGCAGTATTTT. Translation gives CASSLALYTDTQYF.

This chain uses TRBV11-2 with TRBJ2-5; 8 bases align to TRBD1. This CDR3 is built from 16 residues. Germline CDR1 is SGHAT and CDR2 is FQNNGV. V was pared by 1 base and J by 4 bases, with 8 bases of the junction left unmatched. The CDR3 here is CASSLGAGGRTETQYF. CDR3 nucleotide sequence: TGTGCCAGCAGCTTAGGGGCAGGGGGCCGGACAGAGACCCAGTACTTC.